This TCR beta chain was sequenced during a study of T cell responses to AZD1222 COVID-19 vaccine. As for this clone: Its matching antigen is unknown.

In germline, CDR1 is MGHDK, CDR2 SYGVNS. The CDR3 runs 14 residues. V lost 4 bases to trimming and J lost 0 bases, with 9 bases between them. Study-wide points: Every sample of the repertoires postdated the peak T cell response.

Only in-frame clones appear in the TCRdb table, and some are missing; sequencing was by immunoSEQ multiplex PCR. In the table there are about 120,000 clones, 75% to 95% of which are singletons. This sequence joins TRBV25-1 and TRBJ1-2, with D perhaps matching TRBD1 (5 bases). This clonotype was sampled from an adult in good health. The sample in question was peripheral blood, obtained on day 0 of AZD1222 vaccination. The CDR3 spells CASSGGLANYGYTF. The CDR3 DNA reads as TGTGCCAGCAGTGGGGGCCTTGCTAACTATGGCTACACCTTC.